This T cell receptor (beta chain) appears in the sequencing data of a study of CXCR3-negative and CXCR3-positive naive CD8 T cells. Remarks on this clonotype: Its antigen is unknown.

Germline loops: CDR1 DFQATT, CDR2 SNEGSKA (reference sequence). The CDR3 is made up of 16 amino acids. Libraries were UMI-labeled 5' RACE TRB cDNA. TCRdb reprocessed the 5' RACE reads and keeps a single row for each CDR3 protein, giving no DNA. Its table records around 88,000 distinct CDR3 sequences. Findings and limits, study-wide: The authors found comparable surface CD5 between naive subsets and inferred TCR strength from TRB CDR3 properties. Diversity in memory CD8+ cells fell much lower than the comparably high levels seen in both naive subsets. Fresh PBMCs served for most assays, and CXCR3 expression fell partially after cryopreservation. CXCR3-negative naive cells had less hydrophobic TRB CDR3s than did CXCR3-positive naive cells.

The V gene is TRBV20-1, the J gene TRBJ2-2; with no DNA, the TCRdb D assignment of TRBD2 cannot be verified. The sample taken for sequencing was naive CXCR3+ CD8+ T cells from blood. As for subset: CD45RO-CCR7+CD27+CD95- naive CD8+ T cells expressing CXCR3 (TNR3+). This TCR was sampled from a human donor in good health. Some clones in this sample may be carry-over from other donors' samples. CDR3 protein: CSALRPGTSSTGELFF.